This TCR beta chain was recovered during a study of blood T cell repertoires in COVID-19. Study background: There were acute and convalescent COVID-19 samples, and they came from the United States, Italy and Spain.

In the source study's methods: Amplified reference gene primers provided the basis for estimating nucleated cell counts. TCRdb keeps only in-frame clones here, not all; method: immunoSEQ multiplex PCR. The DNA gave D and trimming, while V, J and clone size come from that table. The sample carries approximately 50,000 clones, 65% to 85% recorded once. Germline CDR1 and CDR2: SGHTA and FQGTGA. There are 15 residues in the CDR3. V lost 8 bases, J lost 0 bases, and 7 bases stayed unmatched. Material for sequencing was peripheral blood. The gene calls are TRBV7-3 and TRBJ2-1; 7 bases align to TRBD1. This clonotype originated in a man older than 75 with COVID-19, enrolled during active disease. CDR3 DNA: TGTGCCAGCGGGTTGACAGGGACCTCCTACAATGAGCAGTTCTTC. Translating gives CASGLTGTSYNEQFF.